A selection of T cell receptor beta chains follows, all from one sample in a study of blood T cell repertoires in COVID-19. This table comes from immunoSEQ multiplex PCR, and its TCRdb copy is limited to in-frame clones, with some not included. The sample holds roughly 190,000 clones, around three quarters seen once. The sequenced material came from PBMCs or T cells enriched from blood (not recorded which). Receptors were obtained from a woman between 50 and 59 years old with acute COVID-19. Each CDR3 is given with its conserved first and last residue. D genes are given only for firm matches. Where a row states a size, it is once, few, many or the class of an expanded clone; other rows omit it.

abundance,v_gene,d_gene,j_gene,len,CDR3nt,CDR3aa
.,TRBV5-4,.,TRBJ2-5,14,TGTGCCAGCAGCTACCCCGGGAGCCAAGAGACCCAGTACTTC,CASSYPGSQETQYF
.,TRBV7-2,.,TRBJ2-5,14,TGTGCCAGCAGCTCCCGACAGTCGATTAGGACCCAGTACTTC,CASSSRQSIRTQYF
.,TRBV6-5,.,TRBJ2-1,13,TGTGCCAGCAGTAAGCTTTCCGCCCATGAGCAGTTCTTC,CASSKLSAHEQFF
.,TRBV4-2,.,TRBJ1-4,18,TGTGCCAGCAGCCGACCTCCTCTGGACATTGCAACTAATGAAAAACTGTTTTTT,CASSRPPLDIATNEKLFF
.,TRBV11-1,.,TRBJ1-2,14,TGTGCCAGCAGCCCGAGTTCAGGGCCGAGTGGCTACACCTTC,CASSPSSGPSGYTF
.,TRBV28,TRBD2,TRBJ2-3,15,TGTGCCAGCAGGGGGCGGGGGTCTAGCACAGATACGCAGTATTTT,CASRGRGSSTDTQYF
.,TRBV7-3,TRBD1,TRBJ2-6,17,TGTGCCAGCAGTAAGCAGGGGGCAAGCTCTGGGGCCAACGTCCTGACTTTC,CASSKQGASSGANVLTF
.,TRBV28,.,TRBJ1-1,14,TGTGCCAGCAGTAGGACAGCCTTTAACACTGAAGCTTTCTTT,CASSRTAFNTEAFF
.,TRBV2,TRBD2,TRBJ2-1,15,TGTGCCAGCAGTGGGACTAGCGGGGGGGCGGAGGAGCAGTTCTTC,CASSGTSGGAEEQFF
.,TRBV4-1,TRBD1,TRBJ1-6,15,TGCGCCAGCAGCGAAAACAGGGGACCGAATTCACCCCTCCACTTT,CASSENRGPNSPLHF
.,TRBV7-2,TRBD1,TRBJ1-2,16,TGTGCCAGCAGCTGGGCCTCGACAGGGGGCGCGGAAGGCTACACCTTC,CASSWASTGGAEGYTF
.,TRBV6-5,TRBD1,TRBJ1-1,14,TGTGCCAGCAGTTCCACACAGGGGAGAACTGAAGCTTTCTTT,CASSSTQGRTEAFF
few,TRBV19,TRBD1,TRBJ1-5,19,TGTGCCAGTACCCCTTTGTCCGGGACAGGGGGGAATAGCAATCAGCCCCAGCATTTT,CASTPLSGTGGNSNQPQHF
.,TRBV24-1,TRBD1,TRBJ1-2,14,TGTGCCACTTCCCAGGGACAGGGAACCTATGGCTACACCTTC,CATSQGQGTYGYTF
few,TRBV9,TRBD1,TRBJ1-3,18,TGTGCCAGCAGCCCTCGAGGGCAGGGGGCCCGCTCTGGAAACACCATATATTTT,CASSPRGQGARSGNTIYF
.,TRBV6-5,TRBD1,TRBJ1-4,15,TGTGCCAGCAGTTACTCGGACAGGCTTAATGAAAAACTGTTTTTT,CASSYSDRLNEKLFF
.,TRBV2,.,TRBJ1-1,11,TGTGCCAGCGAGGGAGGTACTGAAGCTTTCTTT,CASEGGTEAFF